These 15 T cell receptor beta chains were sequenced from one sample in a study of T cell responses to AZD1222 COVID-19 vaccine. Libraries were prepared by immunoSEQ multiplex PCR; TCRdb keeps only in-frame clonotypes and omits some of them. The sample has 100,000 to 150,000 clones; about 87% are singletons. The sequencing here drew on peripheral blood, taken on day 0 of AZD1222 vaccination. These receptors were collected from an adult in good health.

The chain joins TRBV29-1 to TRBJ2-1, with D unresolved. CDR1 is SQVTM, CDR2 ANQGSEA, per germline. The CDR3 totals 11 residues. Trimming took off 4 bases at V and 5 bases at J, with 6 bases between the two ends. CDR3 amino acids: CSVARDNEQFF. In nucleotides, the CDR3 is TGCAGCGTTGCCCGAGACAATGAGCAGTTCTTC.

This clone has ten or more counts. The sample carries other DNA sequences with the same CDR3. The chain's CDR3 is CASRKQGMNTEAFF. The CDR3 DNA sequence: TGTGCCAGCAGAAAACAGGGGATGAACACTGAAGCTTTCTTT. The chain is built from TRBV6-5 and TRBJ1-1; 7 bases are shared with TRBD1. Trimming at V came to 6 bases and at J to 0 bases, leaving 4 bases not matched to a gene. CDR1 and CDR2 (germline): MNHEY, SVGAGI. This CDR3 is built from 14 residues.

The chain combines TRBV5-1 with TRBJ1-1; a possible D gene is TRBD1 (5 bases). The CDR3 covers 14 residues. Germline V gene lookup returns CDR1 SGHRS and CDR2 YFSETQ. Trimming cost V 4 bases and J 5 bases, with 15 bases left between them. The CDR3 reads CASSSLGEGTEAFF. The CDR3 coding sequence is TGCGCCAGCAGCAGCCTGGGGGAAGGAACTGAAGCTTTCTTT.

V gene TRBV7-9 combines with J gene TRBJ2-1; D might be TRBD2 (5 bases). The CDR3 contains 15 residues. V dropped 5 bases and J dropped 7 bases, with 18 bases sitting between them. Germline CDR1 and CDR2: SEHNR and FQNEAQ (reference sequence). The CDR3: CASSQDWLDVNEQFF. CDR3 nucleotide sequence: TGTGCCAGCAGCCAGGACTGGCTAGACGTGAATGAGCAGTTCTTC.

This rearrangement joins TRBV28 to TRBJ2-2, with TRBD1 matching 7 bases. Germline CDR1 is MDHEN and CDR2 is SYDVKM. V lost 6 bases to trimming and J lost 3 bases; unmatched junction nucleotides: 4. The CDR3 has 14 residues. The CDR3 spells CASSTTGDTGELFF. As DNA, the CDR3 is TGTGCCAGCAGCACCACAGGGGACACCGGGGAGCTGTTTTTT.

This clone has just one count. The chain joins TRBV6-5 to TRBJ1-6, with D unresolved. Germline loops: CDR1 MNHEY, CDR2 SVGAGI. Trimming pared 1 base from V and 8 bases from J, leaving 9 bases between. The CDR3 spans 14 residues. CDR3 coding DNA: TGTGCCAGCAGTTACTTGGACGGTTATTCACCCCTCCACTTT. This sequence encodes CASSYLDGYSPLHF.

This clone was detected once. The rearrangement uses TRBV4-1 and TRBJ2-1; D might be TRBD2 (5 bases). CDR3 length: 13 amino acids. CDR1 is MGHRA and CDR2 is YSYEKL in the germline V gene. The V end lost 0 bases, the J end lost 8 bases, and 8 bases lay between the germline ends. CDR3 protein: CASSQEPSYEQFF. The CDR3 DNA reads TGCGCCAGCAGCCAAGAACCTAGCTATGAGCAGTTCTTC.

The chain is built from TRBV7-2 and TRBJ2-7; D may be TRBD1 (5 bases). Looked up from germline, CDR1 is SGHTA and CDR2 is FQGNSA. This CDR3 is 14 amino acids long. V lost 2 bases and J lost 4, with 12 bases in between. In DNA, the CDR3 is TGTGCCAGCAGCTTATCAGGGATTGGTTACGAGCAGTACTTC. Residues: CASSLSGIGYEQYF. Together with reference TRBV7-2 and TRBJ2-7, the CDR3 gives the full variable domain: GAGVSQSPSNKVTEKGKDVELRCDPISGHTALYWYRQSLGQGLEFLIYFQGNSAPDKSGLPSDRFSAERTGGSVSTLTIQRTQQEDSAVYLCASSLSGIGYEQYFGPGTRLTVT.

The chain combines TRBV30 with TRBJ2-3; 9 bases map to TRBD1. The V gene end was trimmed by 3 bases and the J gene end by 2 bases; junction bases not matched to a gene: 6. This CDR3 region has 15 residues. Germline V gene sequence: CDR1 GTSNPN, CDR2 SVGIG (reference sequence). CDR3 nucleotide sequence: TGTGCCTGGAGCGTGGGACAGGGACCCACAGATACGCAGTATTTT. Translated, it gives CAWSVGQGPTDTQYF. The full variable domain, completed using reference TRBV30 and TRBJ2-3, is SQTIHQWPATLVQPVGSPLSLECTVEGTSNPNLYWYRQAAGRGLQLLFYSVGIGQISSEVPQNLSASRPQDRQFILSSKKLLLSDSGFYLCAWSVGQGPTDTQYFGPGTRLTVL.

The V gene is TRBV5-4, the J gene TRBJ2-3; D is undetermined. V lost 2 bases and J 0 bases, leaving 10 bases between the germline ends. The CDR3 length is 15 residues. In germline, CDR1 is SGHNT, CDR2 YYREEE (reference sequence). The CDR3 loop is CASSFSKGSTDTQYF. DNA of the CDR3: TGTGCCAGCAGCTTTTCAAAGGGTAGCACAGATACGCAGTATTTT.

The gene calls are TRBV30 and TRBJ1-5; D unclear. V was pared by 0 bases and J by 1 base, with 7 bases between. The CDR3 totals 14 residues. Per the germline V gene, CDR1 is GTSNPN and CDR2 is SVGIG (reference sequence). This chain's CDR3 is CAWSVIGSNQPQHF. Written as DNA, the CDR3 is TGTGCCTGGAGTGTAATAGGGAGCAATCAGCCCCAGCATTTT.

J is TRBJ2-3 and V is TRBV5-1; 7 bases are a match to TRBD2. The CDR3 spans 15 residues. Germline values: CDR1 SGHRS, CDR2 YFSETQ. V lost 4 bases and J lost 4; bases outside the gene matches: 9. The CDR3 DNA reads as TGCGCCAGCAGCACAGGCGGGAGTTCGTCAGATACGCAGTATTTT. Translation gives CASSTGGSSSDTQYF.

CDR3 region: CATSEPVLAGFNEQFF. CDR3 DNA sequence: TGTGCCACCAGTGAACCGGTACTAGCGGGGTTCAATGAGCAGTTCTTC. The chain has TRBV24-1 and TRBJ2-1, with TRBD2 matching 10 bases. After removal of 4 bases from V and 6 bases from J, the junction contained 8 bases not matched to a gene. Germline values: CDR1 KGHDR, CDR2 SFDVKD. CDR3 length equals 16 residues.

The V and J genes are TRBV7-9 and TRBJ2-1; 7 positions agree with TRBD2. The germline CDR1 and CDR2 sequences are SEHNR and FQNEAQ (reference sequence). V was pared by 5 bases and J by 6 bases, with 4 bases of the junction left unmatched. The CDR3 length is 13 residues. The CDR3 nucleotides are TGTGCCAGCAGCCACTCGGGGGGCAATGAGCAGTTCTTC. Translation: CASSHSGGNEQFF.

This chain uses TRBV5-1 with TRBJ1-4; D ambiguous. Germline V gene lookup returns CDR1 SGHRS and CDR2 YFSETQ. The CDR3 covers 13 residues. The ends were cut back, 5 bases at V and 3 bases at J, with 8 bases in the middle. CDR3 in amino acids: CASSESPNEKLFF. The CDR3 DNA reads TGCGCCAGCAGTGAAAGCCCTAATGAAAAACTGTTTTTT.